This T cell receptor (beta chain) was identified during a study of cytomegalovirus exposure and HLA in healthy donors. Background on the study: Among about 179 million T cells, an earlier analysis found approximately 110 million unique TCR beta sequences. Findings and limits, study-wide: The likely origin of a cluster of highly shared sequence variants was a sequencing artifact. Several of the most significant clusters appeared, in a later analysis, to be linked to common viral pathogens.

Trimming at V came to 3 bases and at J to 3 bases, leaving 4 bases not matched to a gene. The CDR3 has 13 residues. CDR1 and CDR2 from the germline V gene are GTSNPN and SVGIG (reference sequence). 60 Vbeta and 13 Jbeta primers were used in PCR. As originally analysed: It was a later analysis that counted about 80 million unique TCR beta chains, of which about 10 million were shared. TCRdb keeps only in-frame clones here, not all; method: immunoSEQ multiplex PCR. V and J calls and clone size are those listed in that table; D and trimming were worked out from the DNA. This sample carries 200,000 to 300,000 clones, around 76% of them seen once, and the ten largest clones take roughly 5%. Notes on this clone: Antigen: not known. The identical CDR3 is also encoded by other nucleotide sequences in the sample.

The chain is built from TRBV30 and TRBJ1-2, with 7 bases aligning to TRBD1. This TCR was recovered from a woman between 35 and 50 years old in good health and CMV-seropositive. The sequencing sample was made of PBMCs. CDR3 sequence: CAWSVQGDYGYTF. The CDR3 nucleotides are TGTGCCTGGAGCGTGCAGGGGGACTATGGCTACACCTTC.